This TCR beta chain derives from a study of long-term antiretroviral therapy in people with HIV. Notes on the study in general: Specimen acquisition occurred between the mid-2000s and the late 2010s, potentially under older ART regimens. Relative to control repertoires, HIV repertoires exhibited narrower CDR3 length ranges.

Cryopreserved PBMC numbered about 1-10 million per sample before DNA extraction. About this clone: The antigen is unknown.

CDR3 length: 14 amino acids. The germline gives CDR1 MNHEY, CDR2 SVGAGI. Investigators performed immunoSEQ version v3.0 at survey level. Per-sample TRB depth target: about 40,000-50,000 T-cell genomes. The assay was immunoSEQ multiplex PCR, and TCRdb's table has in-frame clones only and misses some. This sample yields approximately 34,000 clones, of which roughly 87% are seen a single time; about 5.9% belongs to the top ten. The material sequenced was unsorted PBMCs, taken 1 year after starting antiretroviral therapy. The receptor's source is a man in his late teens or twenties with HIV. The rearrangement uses TRBV6-5 and TRBJ2-5; D gene unclear. The DNA end is a closer match to TRBJ2-7, so the J assignment may be wrong. DNA for the CDR3: TGTGCCAGCAGTTACTCGCAGAGAACCTACGAGCAGTACTTC. Amino acid sequence: CASSYSQRTYEQYF.